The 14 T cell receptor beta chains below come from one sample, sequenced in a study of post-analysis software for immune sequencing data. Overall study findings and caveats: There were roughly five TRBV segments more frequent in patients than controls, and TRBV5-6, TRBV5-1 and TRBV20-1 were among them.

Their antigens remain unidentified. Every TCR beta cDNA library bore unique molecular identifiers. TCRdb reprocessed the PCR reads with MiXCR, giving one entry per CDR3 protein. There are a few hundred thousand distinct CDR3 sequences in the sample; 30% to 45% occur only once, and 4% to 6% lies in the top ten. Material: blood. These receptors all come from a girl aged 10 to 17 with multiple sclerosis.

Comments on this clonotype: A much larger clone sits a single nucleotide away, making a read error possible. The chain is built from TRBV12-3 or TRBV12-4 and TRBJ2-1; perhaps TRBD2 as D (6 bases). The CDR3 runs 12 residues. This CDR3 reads CTSSLSLAEQFF. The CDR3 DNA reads TGTACCAGCAGTTTATCGCTAGCGGAGCAGTTCTTC.

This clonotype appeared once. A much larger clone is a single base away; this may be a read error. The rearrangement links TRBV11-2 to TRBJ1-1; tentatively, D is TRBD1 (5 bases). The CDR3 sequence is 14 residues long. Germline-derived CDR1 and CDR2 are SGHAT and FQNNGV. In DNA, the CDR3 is TGTGCCAACAGCTGGGGGGGTGGGGGCACTGAAGCTTTCTTT. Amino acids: CANSWGGGGTEAFF.

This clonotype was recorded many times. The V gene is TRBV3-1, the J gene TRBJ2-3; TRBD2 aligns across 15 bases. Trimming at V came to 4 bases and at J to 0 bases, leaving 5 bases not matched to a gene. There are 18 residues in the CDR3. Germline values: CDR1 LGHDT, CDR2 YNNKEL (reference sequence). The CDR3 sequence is CASSPGTSGGRSTDTQYF. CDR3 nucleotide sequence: TGTGCCAGCAGCCCCGGGACTAGCGGGGGGCGGAGCACAGATACGCAGTATTTT.

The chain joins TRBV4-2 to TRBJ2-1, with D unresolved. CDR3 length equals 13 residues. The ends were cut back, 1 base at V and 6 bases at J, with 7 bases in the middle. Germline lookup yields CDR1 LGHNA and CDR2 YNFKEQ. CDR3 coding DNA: TGTGCCAGCAGCCAAGTAGGCGCCAATGAGCAGTTCTTC. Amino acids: CASSQVGANEQFF.

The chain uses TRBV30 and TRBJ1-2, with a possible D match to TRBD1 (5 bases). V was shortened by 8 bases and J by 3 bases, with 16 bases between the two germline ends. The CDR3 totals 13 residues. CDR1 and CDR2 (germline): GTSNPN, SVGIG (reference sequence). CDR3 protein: CALERGADYGYTF. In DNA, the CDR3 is TGTGCCCTGGAAAGAGGGGCCGACTATGGCTACACCTTC.

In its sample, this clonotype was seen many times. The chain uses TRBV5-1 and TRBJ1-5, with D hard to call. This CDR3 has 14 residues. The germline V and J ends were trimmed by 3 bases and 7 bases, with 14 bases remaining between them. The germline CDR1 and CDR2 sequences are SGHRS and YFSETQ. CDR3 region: CASSSRLGGQPQHF. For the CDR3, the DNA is TGCGCCAGCAGCTCCCGTCTTGGCGGCCAGCCCCAGCATTTT.

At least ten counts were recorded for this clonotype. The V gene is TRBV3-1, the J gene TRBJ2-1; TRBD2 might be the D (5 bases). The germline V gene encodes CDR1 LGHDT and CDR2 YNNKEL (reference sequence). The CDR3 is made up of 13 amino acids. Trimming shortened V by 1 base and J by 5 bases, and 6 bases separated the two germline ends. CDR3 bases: TGTGCCAGCAGCCAAGCTAGCAACAATGAGCAGTTCTTC. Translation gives CASSQASNNEQFF.

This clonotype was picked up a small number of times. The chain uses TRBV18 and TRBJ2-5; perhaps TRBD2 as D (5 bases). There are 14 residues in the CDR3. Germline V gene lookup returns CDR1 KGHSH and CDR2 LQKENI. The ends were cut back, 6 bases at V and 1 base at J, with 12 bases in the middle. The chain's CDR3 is CASSRTLSQETQYF. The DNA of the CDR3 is TGTGCCAGCTCGCGGACTTTGAGCCAAGAGACCCAGTACTTC.

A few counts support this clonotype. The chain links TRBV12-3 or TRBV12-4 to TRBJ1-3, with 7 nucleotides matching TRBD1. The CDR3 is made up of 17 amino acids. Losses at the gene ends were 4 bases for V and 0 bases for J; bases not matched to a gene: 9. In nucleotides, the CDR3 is TGTGCCAGCAGTTCGATTGACAGGGACAACTCTGGAAACACCATATATTTT. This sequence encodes CASSSIDRDNSGNTIYF.

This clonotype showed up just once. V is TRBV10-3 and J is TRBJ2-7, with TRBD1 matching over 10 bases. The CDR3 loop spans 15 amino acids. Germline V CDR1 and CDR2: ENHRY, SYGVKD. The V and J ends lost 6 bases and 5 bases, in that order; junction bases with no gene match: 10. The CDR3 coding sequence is TGTGCCATCAGGTCTTCGGGACAGGGGATCGACGAGCAGTACTTC. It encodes CAIRSSGQGIDEQYF.

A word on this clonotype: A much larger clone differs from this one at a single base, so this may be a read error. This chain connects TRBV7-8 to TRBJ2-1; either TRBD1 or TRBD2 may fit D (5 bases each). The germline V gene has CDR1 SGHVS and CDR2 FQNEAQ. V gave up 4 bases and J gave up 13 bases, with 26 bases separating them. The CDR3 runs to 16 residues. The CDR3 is CASSSFAGLETETQFF. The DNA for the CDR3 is TGTGCCAGCAGCTCGTTCGCGGGCCTCGAGACAGAGACCCAGTTCTTC.

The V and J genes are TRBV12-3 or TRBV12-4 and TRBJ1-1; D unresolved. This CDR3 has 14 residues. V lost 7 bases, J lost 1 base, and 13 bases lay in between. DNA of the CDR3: TGTGCCAGCACCCGGAGGGAGGGGAACACTGAAGCTTTCTTT. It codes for CASTRREGNTEAFF.

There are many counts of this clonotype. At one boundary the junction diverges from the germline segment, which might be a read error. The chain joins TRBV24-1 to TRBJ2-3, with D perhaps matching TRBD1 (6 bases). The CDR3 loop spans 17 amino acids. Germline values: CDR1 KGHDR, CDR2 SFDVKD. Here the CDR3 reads CATSDLPAGETTDMQYF. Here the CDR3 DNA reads TGTGCCACCAGTGATTTGCCGGCAGGGGAAACAACAGATATGCAGTATTTT.

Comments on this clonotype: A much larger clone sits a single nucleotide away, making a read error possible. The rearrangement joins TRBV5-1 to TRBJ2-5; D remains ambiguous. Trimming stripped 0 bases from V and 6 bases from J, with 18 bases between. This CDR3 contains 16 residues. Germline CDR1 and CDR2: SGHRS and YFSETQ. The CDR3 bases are TGCGCCAGCAGCTTGGCCTCTCTAGTGGGTTCTAAGACCCAGTACTTC. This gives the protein CASSLASLVGSKTQYF.